This TCR beta chain was sequenced in a study of blood T cell repertoires in COVID-19 (TCRdb year 2020). Looking at the study overall: Samples from collaborators originated in the United States, Italy and Spain and spanned both the acute and convalescent phases of COVID-19. The material from the prospective study consisted of cDNA or gDNA derived from T cells, B-cell-depleted T cells, or PBMCs. Subjects who had been exposed to COVID-19, were actively infected with it, or had recovered from it provided the deeply sampled blood TCRbeta repertoires that made up the dataset. A freely available public database, intended as a resource for researchers studying the immune response to SARS-CoV-2, is where the repertoires were released. Samples came from the ongoing ImmuneRACE study (first 160 participants) plus 1,254 subjects from 6 global collaborators. Sample metadata almost always included a de-identified subject ID, COVID-19 status, age in years and sex. Where HLA class I and class II types were available, the types were taken from metadata supplied by the sample provider, not from assay-based typing.

The CDR3 spans 14 residues, from the cysteine through the phenylalanine. Left in the record is the CDR3 DNA by itself, 42 bases read in frame from the first base. Looking up the germline V gene (reference sequence) yields CDR1 SGHNT and CDR2 YYREEE. V loses 3 bases, J loses 2 bases, and the germline ends lie 10 bases apart. Comments on this clone: What this receptor recognizes is not known. Base qualities are not provided; no much larger clone lies one nucleotide away.

Participants in the prospective study were enrolled through a virtual design, were aged roughly 18 to 100 years, and lived in some 24 United States geographic areas. In the prospective study, participants were assigned to cohorts based on the clinical history participants reported in a screening survey and a study questionnaire. Recovered participants in ImmuneRACE Cohort 3 were defined by two consecutive negative NP/OP PCR tests, clearance by a healthcare professional, or resolution of symptoms. Each participant in the prospective study had whole blood, serum and a nasopharyngeal or oropharyngeal swab collected by mobile phlebotomists. Participants in the prospective study had the option to provide additional blood draws and questionnaires over a roughly two-month period. Before DNA extraction, blood samples from the prospective study were shipped at room temperature or frozen. The immunoSEQ Assay, a bias-controlled multiplex PCR, was used to amplify TCRbeta CDR3 regions from genomic DNA. The authors processed their data as follows. Within the assay, amplification of reference gene primers was used to estimate how many nucleated cells each sample contained. Sequence reads were collapsed and filtered to measure the absolute abundance of every unique TCRbeta CDR3 rearrangement. Productive Simpson clonality was computed per sample as the square root of Simpson's diversity index over productive rearrangements. TCRdb provides this immuneACCESS table in a form limited to in-frame rearrangements. Some clones are lacking; in checked studies, under half of them reflect an unresolved V gene, and why the rest are absent is not known. Clone size and the V and J calls come from that table; the DNA yielded D and trimming. Here the sample has approximately 360,000 clones; 80% to 85% occur a single time. Roughly 5.1% of the sample is taken by the ten largest.

General conclusions and limits of the study: The amount of clinical and demographic metadata varied by source and participant and was provided uncurated.

The chain links TRBV5-4 with TRBJ2-3, with the D gene uncertain. The receptor was isolated from a woman in her forties or fifties who had recovered from COVID-19. The sequenced material came from PBMCs or T cells enriched from blood (not recorded which). DNA sequence: TGTGCCAGCAGCTCAACACATATCACAGATACGCAGTATTTT. Its protein reads: CASSSTHITDTQYF.